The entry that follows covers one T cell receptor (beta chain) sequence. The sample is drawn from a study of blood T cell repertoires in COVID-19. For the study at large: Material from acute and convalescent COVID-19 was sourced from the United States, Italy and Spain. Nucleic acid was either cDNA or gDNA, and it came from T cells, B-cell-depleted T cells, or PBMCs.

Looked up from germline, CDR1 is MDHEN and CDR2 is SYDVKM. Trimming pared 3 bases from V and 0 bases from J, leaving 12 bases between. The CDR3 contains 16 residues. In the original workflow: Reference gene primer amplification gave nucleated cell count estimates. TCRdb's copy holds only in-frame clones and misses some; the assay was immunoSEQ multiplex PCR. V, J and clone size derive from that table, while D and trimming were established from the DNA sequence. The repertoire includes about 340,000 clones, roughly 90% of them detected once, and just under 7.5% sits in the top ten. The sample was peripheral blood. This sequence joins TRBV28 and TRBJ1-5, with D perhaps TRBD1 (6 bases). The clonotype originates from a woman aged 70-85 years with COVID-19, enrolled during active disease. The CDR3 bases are TGTGCCAGCAGTTTGTGGGACATTTATAGCAATCAGCCCCAGCATTTT. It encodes CASSLWDIYSNQPQHF.